The text below deals with one T cell receptor beta chain. This clone was seen more than once but under ten times. It has no known antigen specificity. No qualities accompany the bases; no much larger clone lies one base away. These data belong to a study of beta chain features in type 1 diabetes (dated by TCRdb to the late 2010s). Some background on the complete study: Mean age, gender distribution, total cell number and subset yield did not differ between patients and healthy donors. A total of some 100,000,000 sorted cells were examined across all samples, and the number of cells per subset was strongly correlated with RNA yield. The study compared the TCRB repertoires of sorted circulating CD4+ T cell subsets in recently diagnosed type 1 diabetes patients with those in matched healthy donors. Naive and central memory subsets were obtained from all 30 or so donors, but regulatory and stem cell-like memory subsets were isolated from only 8 patients and roughly 8 healthy donors.

The entire isolated RNA was reverse transcribed using the High Capacity cDNA Reverse Transcription Kit, and thus expressed TCRB transcripts were sequenced. Naive, central memory and regulatory T cell samples underwent deep immunoSEQ sequencing, averaging roughly 3.3 million total reads per sample. Sorted cells were lysed in RLT buffer and RNA was extracted with DNase-treated RNeasy Micro or Mini kits, depending on cell number. Each cell subset was processed separately to prevent cross-contamination, with patient and healthy donor samples processed together. TCRB sequences were amplified from cDNA with the immunoSEQ multiplex PCR, producing 87-bp fragments spanning the CDR3 region. Amplicons were sequenced on the Illumina HiSeq platform. The published analysis was carried out like this. PCR bias was computationally corrected using synthetic template baselines, reads within Hamming distance 2 were collapsed, and singletons that could not be merged were discarded. Reads were aligned against IMGT to assign V, D and J genes, CDR3 length and insertions or deletions at six rearrangement sites. Clonotype counts were normalized to sorted cell number within each subset before computing true diversity and Gini coefficients with the tcR R package. The overlap coefficient, calculated on TCRB nucleotide sequences, was used to measure repertoire sharing. Out-of-frame TCRB sequences from naive cells were analyzed as a proxy for the pre-selection repertoire. TCRdb re-hosts the immuneACCESS table, in-frame sequences only. Its copies lack some clones; in the studies checked, an unresolved V gene accounts for under half of them, and the cause for the rest is not known. The V and J calls and the clone size are those of that table, but D and trimming were determined from the DNA. A total of around 450,000 clones appear in this sample, around 10% of them only once. The ten largest clones capture 0.04% to 0.05% of the sample.

From each donor, a single peripheral blood sample of about 100 mL on average was drawn into heparinised tubes. Using a panel that included CD45RO, CCR7, CD25, CD127, CD95 and CD27, naive, central memory, regulatory and stem cell-like memory CD4+ T cells were sorted on a BD FACSAria II. All sorted populations exceeded 98% purity. Right away, PBMCs were isolated by Lymphoprep density gradient centrifugation and were stained directly, with no culture step. To minimize batch effects, samples were stained and sorted in pairs, one healthy donor with one patient per experiment. General findings and caveats noted by the study authors: Because the HLA sub-analyses included only small numbers of individuals, any influence of HLA type on TCRB rearrangement was left unresolved. In all four CD4+ subsets, TCRB CDR3 length was moderately but significantly shorter in type 1 diabetes patients. Fewer insertions and more nucleotide deletions at VDJ recombination sites were observed in patients with type 1 diabetes, implying thymic rearrangement abnormalities. Because cDNA was sequenced instead of genomic DNA, highly expressing activated cells could be over-represented, though the groups showed no difference in activation or CD3 levels. Naive, central memory and regulatory TCRB repertoires appeared more similar among patients than among healthy donors. PCR might favor shorter templates, but patient and control samples were amplified and corrected together, so any skew would affect both groups equally.

According to the germline V gene, CDR1 reads LGHNA and CDR2 reads YSLEER. There are 12 amino acids in the CDR3, from cysteine to phenylalanine inclusive. Only the CDR3 DNA is retained, 36 bases long and in frame from the first base. V was cut back by 2 bases and J by 6 bases, leaving a gap of 5 bases between them. This TCR was sampled from a woman under 30 in good health. This chain joins TRBV4-3 to TRBJ2-4; the D segment cannot be called with confidence. Sequencing was performed on naive CD4+ T cells from blood. What the cell subset or site label conveys for this sample: true naive CD4+ T cells. The DNA sequence reads TGCGCCAGCAGCCAATCAGGAAACATTCAGTACTTC. It is translated as CASSQSGNIQYF.